Below, 11 T cell receptor beta chains from the same sample are listed, as sequenced in a study of cytomegalovirus exposure and HLA in healthy donors. PCR employed 60 Vbeta and 13 Jbeta primers. The protocol was immunoSEQ multiplex PCR, while the TCRdb copy is restricted to in-frame clones and leaves out a portion. The sample has a few hundred thousand clones, almost 80% seen once; the top ten hold roughly 2%. The sample was PBMCs. These receptor sequences come from a man younger than 35 in good health and CMV-seronegative.

The V call is TRBV6-6, the J call TRBJ1-2; D remains ambiguous. Germline CDR1 is MNHNY and CDR2 is SVGAGI (reference sequence). The CDR3 covers 11 residues. Trimming left V 5 bases short and J 7 bases short, with 8 bases between. The CDR3 DNA reads as TGTGCCAGCAGTCTCCGCGCTGGCTACACCTTC. Its protein is CASSLRAGYTF.

V gene TRBV19 combines with J gene TRBJ1-5, with D possibly TRBD1 on 6 matching bases. The CDR3 is made up of 15 amino acids. With 5 bases removed from V and 9 bases from J, the gap between germline ends came to 20 bases. Germline V lookup: CDR1 LNHDA, CDR2 SQIVND (reference sequence). The chain's CDR3 is CASSLRDTAGRPQHF. The CDR3 DNA follows: TGTGCCAGTAGTCTCCGGGACACGGCCGGGCGGCCCCAGCATTTT.

The chain recombines TRBV28 with TRBJ2-5; TRBD2 matches at 10 bases. Looked up from germline, CDR1 is MDHEN and CDR2 is SYDVKM. With 5 bases clipped from V and 5 bases from J, the junction kept 8 bases outside the gene matches. This CDR3 has 15 amino acids. The CDR3 is CASSLSGRALETQYF. CDR3 sequence (DNA): TGTGCCAGCAGTCTGAGCGGGAGGGCCCTGGAGACCCAGTACTTC.

The chain recombines TRBV7-3 with TRBJ2-3, with TRBD2 as a possible D gene (6 bases). CDR1 and CDR2 from the germline V gene are SGHTA and FQGTGA. The CDR3 is made up of 15 amino acids. The ends were cut back, 5 bases at V and 2 bases at J, with 14 bases in the middle. The CDR3 DNA reads TGTGCCAGCAGCCCCGGGACTTTTCACACAGATACGCAGTATTTT. Translation: CASSPGTFHTDTQYF.

The chain couples TRBV7-9 to TRBJ2-2, with 7 bases aligning to TRBD1. Trimming removed 1 base from V and 5 bases from J; junction bases left unmatched: 4. The CDR3 consists of 15 residues. Germline assignment: CDR1 SEHNR and CDR2 FQNEAQ (reference sequence). CDR3 amino acids: CASSLEGANTGELFF. In DNA, the CDR3 is TGTGCCAGCAGCTTAGAGGGGGCTAATACCGGGGAGCTGTTTTTT.

The V call is TRBV7-9, the J call TRBJ2-1; TRBD1 matches 8 bases. The V gene's germline CDR1 is SEHNR and CDR2 FQNEAQ (reference sequence). The CDR3 runs 16 residues. The J segment lost 2 bases and the V segment lost 4 bases, leaving 7 bases of the junction unmatched. DNA for the CDR3: TGTGCCAGCAGCTACCAGGGGGCCTTTGCCTACAATGAGCAGTTCTTC. Its translation is CASSYQGAFAYNEQFF. Drawing the rest from reference TRBV7-9 and TRBJ2-1, the complete variable domain is DTGVSQNPRHKITKRGQNVTFRCDPISEHNRLYWYRQTLGQGPEFLTYFQNEAQLEKSRLLSDRFSAERPKGSFSTLEIQRTEQGDSAMYLCASSYQGAFAYNEQFFGPGTRLTVL.

The chain carries TRBV9 and TRBJ1-6; TRBD1 aligns across 7 bases. Germline V gene sequence: CDR1 SGDLS, CDR2 YYNGEE. V was pared by 2 bases and J by 0 bases, with 2 bases of the junction left unmatched. The length of the CDR3 is 16 residues. The CDR3 sequence: CASSVGQSSYNSPLHF. The CDR3 nucleotides are TGTGCCAGCAGCGTGGGACAGAGCTCCTATAATTCACCCCTCCACTTT.

The genes are TRBV6-5 and TRBJ1-2; a weak D match, TRBD1 (6 bases). Germline V gives CDR1 MNHEY, CDR2 SVGAGI. Trimming shortened V by 5 bases and J by 9 bases, and 22 bases separated the two germline ends. There are 15 residues in the CDR3. The CDR3: CASSRPLQGMDRYTF. Written as DNA, the CDR3 is TGTGCCAGCAGTCGTCCCCTACAGGGTATGGATCGCTACACCTTC.

This chain uses TRBV2 with TRBJ2-6; TRBD1 matches 9 bases. J was trimmed by 2 bases and V by 7 bases; bases with no gene match: 12. Germline-derived CDR1 and CDR2 are SNHLY and FYNNEI. The CDR3 spans 18 residues. CDR3 sequence (DNA): TGTGCCAGCATAGATATAGGACAGGGGAGGCCTGGGGCCAACGTCCTGACTTTC. Protein: CASIDIGQGRPGANVLTF.

In DNA form, the CDR3 reads TGTGCCAGCAGCTTAGCGGGACAGGGTGGCAATCAGCCCCAGCATTTT. This encodes CASSLAGQGGNQPQHF. The chain employs TRBV7-2 and TRBJ1-5; 9 bases agree with TRBD1. From germline, CDR1 is SGHTA and CDR2 FQGNSA. Trimming at V came to 0 bases and at J to 2 bases, leaving 2 bases not matched to a gene. The CDR3 is 16 residues long.

The chain employs TRBV19 and TRBJ2-7, with TRBD1 matching 12 bases. Germline assignment: CDR1 LNHDA and CDR2 SQIVND (reference sequence). The CDR3 is made up of 16 amino acids. V lost 3 bases, J lost 4 bases, and 7 bases stayed unmatched. The CDR3 is CASSMAGTGGLYEQYF. The CDR3 bases are TGTGCCAGTAGTATGGCCGGGACAGGGGGCTTGTACGAGCAGTACTTC.